A single sample gave rise to the 18 T cell receptor beta chains below, sequenced in a study of vaccination effects on CD4 cells after COVID-19. Researchers isolated CD4+ T cells once 9 to 11 days of culture had elapsed. Here immunoSEQ multiplex PCR was the method, and the copy in TCRdb shows in-frame clones only, minus some. The table has around 30,000 clones, about 71% seen once; the top ten hold 3.8%. These receptors have no identified antigens. The sample in question was CD4+ T cells from PBMCs cultured without peptide, obtained before COVID-19 vaccination. Every receptor here comes from a human donor who received a COVID-19 vaccine.

The chain has TRBV3-1 (or the pseudogene TRBV3-2) and TRBJ2-5; tentatively, D is TRBD2 (7 bases). The germline gives CDR1 LGHDT, CDR2 YNNKEL (reference sequence). The CDR3 contains 15 residues. V was clipped by 1 base and J by 4 bases, with 13 bases between them. CDR3 residues: CASSQGLGGAETQYF. The CDR3, as DNA: TGTGCCAGCAGCCAAGGGCTAGGGGGGGCAGAGACCCAGTACTTC.

The chain uses TRBV27 and TRBJ1-6; D may be TRBD1 (5 bases). The CDR3 consists of 14 residues. Trimming pared 7 bases from V and 8 bases from J, leaving 15 bases between. Looked up from germline, CDR1 is MNHEY and CDR2 is SMNVEV (reference sequence). CDR3 bases: TGTGCCAGCACAAATGGGCAGGGTCATTCACCCCTCCACTTT. Its translation is CASTNGQGHSPLHF.

V is TRBV7-6 and J is TRBJ2-2, with 8 bases lining up with TRBD1. The length of the CDR3 is 14 residues. Germline values: CDR1 SGHVS, CDR2 FNYEAQ. Germline trimming cut 5 bases from V and 4 bases from J; bases unmatched to any gene: 3. The DNA for the CDR3 is TGTGCCAGCAGCCAGGGACAGGCCACCGGGGAGCTGTTTTTT. Translating it yields CASSQGQATGELFF.

The V call is TRBV5-1, the J call TRBJ2-5, with D possibly being TRBD1 (6 bases). Looked up from germline, CDR1 is SGHRS and CDR2 is YFSETQ. There are 14 residues in the CDR3. Trimming shortened V by 0 bases and J by 1 base, and 7 bases separated the two germline ends. The CDR3 spells CASSLGTAQETQYF. As DNA, the CDR3 is TGCGCCAGCAGCTTGGGGACAGCCCAAGAGACCCAGTACTTC.

This clone was detected only once. The chain uses TRBV7-8 and TRBJ2-3; a possible D gene is TRBD1 (6 bases). The CDR3 is made up of 16 amino acids. Germline V gives CDR1 SGHVS, CDR2 FQNEAQ. V lost 0 bases and J 2 bases, leaving 12 bases between the germline ends. CDR3 nucleotide sequence: TGTGCCAGCAGCTTAGCCCCAGGGGCGATCACAGATACGCAGTATTTT. Protein sequence: CASSLAPGAITDTQYF.

This chain links TRBV19 with TRBJ1-1; D remains ambiguous. With 6 bases removed from V and 0 bases from J, the gap between germline ends came to 14 bases. CDR1 and CDR2 from the germline V gene are LNHDA and SQIVND (reference sequence). The CDR3 runs to 15 residues. CDR3 region: CASRKSALMNTEAFF. The CDR3, as DNA: TGTGCCAGTAGGAAATCGGCGTTAATGAACACTGAAGCTTTCTTT.

The chain joins TRBV9 to TRBJ2-7; the match to TRBD1 covers 7 bases. The CDR3 is made up of 13 amino acids. Trimming removed 4 bases from V and 5 bases from J; junction bases left unmatched: 6. Germline CDR1 SGDLS, CDR2 YYNGEE. The CDR3 nucleotides are TGTGCCAGCAGCTCGCTGACAGGGAACGAGCAGTACTTC. It yields the protein CASSSLTGNEQYF.

V is TRBV4-1 and J is TRBJ1-1; TRBD1 might be the D (6 bases). CDR3 length equals 15 residues. Germline CDR1 is MGHRA and CDR2 is YSYEKL. V lost 2 bases and J lost 5, with 15 bases in between. CDR3 region: CASSQSAGAITEAFF. The DNA of the CDR3 is TGCGCCAGCAGCCAATCGGCAGGGGCAATAACTGAAGCTTTCTTT.

The gene calls are TRBV28 and TRBJ1-1; D remains unclear. V was trimmed by 1 base and J by 4 bases, leaving 10 bases between them. CDR1 and CDR2 from the germline V gene are MDHEN and SYDVKM. CDR3 length: 14 residues. Written as DNA, the CDR3 is TGTGCCAGCAGTTTATCGAGCCCACGCACTGAAGCTTTCTTT. Protein sequence: CASSLSSPRTEAFF.

In its sample, this clone was seen once. V usage is TRBV7-2 and J usage is TRBJ2-2, with D possibly TRBD1 on 5 matching bases. CDR1 SGHTA and CDR2 FQGNSA come from the germline V gene. V dropped 0 bases and J dropped 0 bases, with 5 bases sitting between them. This CDR3 comprises 15 residues. CDR3 in DNA: TGTGCCAGCAGCTTAGCCAGGGCGAACACCGGGGAGCTGTTTTTT. Amino acid sequence: CASSLARANTGELFF.

CDR3 sequence: CAWGPPQQGTGELFF. The CDR3 bases are TGTGCCTGGGGTCCCCCCCAGCAGGGTACCGGGGAGCTGTTTTTT. The chain carries TRBV30 and TRBJ2-2; perhaps TRBD1 as D (5 bases). Trimming cost V 5 bases and J 5 bases, with 18 bases left between them. Germline V CDR1 and CDR2: GTSNPN, SVGIG (reference sequence). There are 15 residues in the CDR3.

The J gene is TRBJ1-2, the V gene TRBV5-1, with D uncertain. V was pared by 0 bases and J by 6 bases, with 12 bases between. From germline, CDR1 is SGHRS and CDR2 YFSETQ. This CDR3 has 14 residues. The DNA for the CDR3 is TGCGCCAGCAGCTTGGGGGAAGTGAGGAATGGCTACACCTTC. Residues: CASSLGEVRNGYTF.

Here the CDR3 reads CASSWEGRQPQHF. In DNA form, the CDR3 reads TGTGCCAGCAGTTGGGAGGGCCGGCAGCCCCAGCATTTT. This chain joins TRBV12-3 or TRBV12-4 and TRBJ1-5; D call uncertain. V lost 4 bases to trimming and J lost 7 bases, with 11 bases between them. CDR3 size: 13 residues.

This clone was seen only once. The chain combines TRBV4-1 with TRBJ2-5, with D tentatively TRBD1 (5 bases). V shed 4 bases and J shed 3 bases, with 12 bases lying between them. CDR1 is MGHRA, CDR2 YSYEKL, per germline. The CDR3 consists of 14 residues. CDR3 in amino acids: CASSPGPDKETQYF. DNA for the CDR3: TGCGCCAGCAGCCCGGGCCCGGACAAAGAGACCCAGTACTTC.

This clone has more than one count but fewer than ten. The chain links TRBV7-6 to TRBJ1-1, with D tentatively TRBD1 (5 bases). Germline values: CDR1 SGHVS, CDR2 FNYEAQ. The V end lost 0 bases, the J end lost 6 bases, and 14 bases lay between the germline ends. The CDR3 contains 15 residues. The CDR3 protein is CASSLADSQEAEAFF. The CDR3, as DNA: TGTGCCAGCAGCTTAGCCGACAGTCAAGAGGCTGAAGCTTTCTTT.

The V and J genes are TRBV19 and TRBJ1-5; 8 bases fit TRBD1. After removal of 8 bases from V and 5 bases from J, the junction contained 2 bases not matched to a gene. CDR3 length: 12 residues. The germline V gene has CDR1 LNHDA and CDR2 SQIVND (reference sequence). This CDR3 reads CASQGAHQPQHF. CDR3 nucleotide sequence: TGTGCCAGTCAGGGGGCACATCAGCCCCAGCATTTT.

This chain uses TRBV27 with TRBJ1-2; weak D call: TRBD1 (5 bases). CDR1 is MNHEY and CDR2 is SMNVEV in the germline V gene (reference sequence). The CDR3 spans 15 residues. V was cut by 7 bases and J by 5 bases, with 20 bases left in between. CDR3 sequence: CASTLTDPLSYGYTF. The CDR3 nucleotides are TGTGCCAGCACCTTGACAGACCCCTTGTCATATGGCTACACCTTC.

V and J are TRBV6-5 and TRBJ2-5; D not certain. In germline, CDR1 is MNHEY, CDR2 SVGAGI. Trimming took 7 bases from V and 5 from J, leaving 8 bases between them. CDR3 length equals 11 residues. This CDR3 is CASTGHETQYF. The CDR3 coding sequence is TGTGCCAGCACAGGCCATGAGACCCAGTACTTC.